These 17 T cell receptor beta chains share one sample of origin, sequenced in a study of blood T cell repertoires in COVID-19 (TCRdb year 2020). The library was produced with the immunoSEQ multiplex PCR assay. The immuneACCESS repertoire file appears here via TCRdb, limited to in-frame rearrangements. These files lack a portion of the clones; in checked studies, under half of the deficit traces to unresolved V genes, and the cause of the others is not known. The sample table contains under 450,000 clones; only one count was recorded for approximately 89% of them. 10% to 15% of the sample rests with the top ten. Sequencing input: peripheral blood. The receptors originated from a woman between 45 and 60 years old with COVID-19, enrolled during active disease.

V usage is TRBV7-9 and J usage is TRBJ1-1; D perhaps matches TRBD1 (6 bases). The CDR3 covers 15 residues. CDR1 SEHNR and CDR2 FQNEAQ come from the germline V gene (reference sequence). Deletions cut 7 bases from V and 3 bases from J, with 18 bases between. The CDR3 nucleotides are TGTGCCAGCACCGACAAGGGGGTTCAGGACACTGAAGCTTTCTTT. Translated, it gives CASTDKGVQDTEAFF.

The rearrangement uses TRBV10-3 and TRBJ2-7; 11 nucleotides align to TRBD2. The CDR3 length is 14 residues. The germline gives CDR1 ENHRY, CDR2 SYGVKD. V gave up 8 bases and J gave up 2 bases; unmatched junction bases: 5. The CDR3 spells CAIRGTSGTYEQYF. The CDR3 DNA is TGTGCCATCCGGGGGACTAGCGGTACCTACGAGCAGTACTTC.

In nucleotides, the CDR3 is TGTGCCAGCAGCTTTCAGGGGATGGAGACCCAGTACTTC. Its translation is CASSFQGMETQYF. The V call is TRBV11-2, the J call TRBJ2-5, with D tentatively TRBD1 (6 bases). Per the germline V gene, CDR1 is SGHAT and CDR2 is FQNNGV. Trimming shortened V by 3 bases and J by 5 bases, and 10 bases separated the two germline ends. The CDR3 is 13 residues long.

This clone was seen a handful of times. The CDR3 DNA sequence: TGTGCCAGCAGCTTAGCCACGGACAGGGGCTATGGCTACACCTTC. It specifies CASSLATDRGYGYTF. The genes are TRBV7-2 and TRBJ1-2; 9 positions match TRBD1. V was clipped by 0 bases and J by 4 bases; unmatched bases: 3. The CDR3 is 15 residues long. CDR1 and CDR2 from the germline V gene are SGHTA and FQGNSA.

The chain joins TRBV27 to TRBJ2-1, with 7 bases identical to TRBD1. V trimming: 5 bases; J trimming: 4 bases; junction bases outside the gene matches: 14. The CDR3 is 17 residues long. From germline, CDR1 is MNHEY and CDR2 SMNVEV (reference sequence). The CDR3 DNA follows: TGTGCCAGCAGTACCCTATCCGGGACAGAAGATTACAATGAGCAGTTCTTC. This encodes CASSTLSGTEDYNEQFF.

The chain couples TRBV7-8 to TRBJ2-1, with 11 bases identical to TRBD2. There are 14 residues in the CDR3. The J segment lost 7 bases and the V segment lost 6 bases, leaving 5 bases of the junction unmatched. Germline-derived CDR1 and CDR2 are SGHVS and FQNEAQ. The DNA for the CDR3 is TGTGCCAGCAGGACTAGCGGGGTGGGGAATGAGCAGTTCTTC. Its protein product is CASRTSGVGNEQFF.

This clone was seen only a few times. The chain uses TRBV4-1 and TRBJ1-1, with 7 nucleotides matching TRBD1. The CDR3 contains 14 residues. Germline V gene data show CDR1 as MGHRA and CDR2 as YSYEKL. The junction had 8 bases not matched to a gene; V was cut back by 4 bases and J by 6 bases. The CDR3 nucleotides are TGCGCCAGCAGCCGGATTGACAGGGTCGCTGAAGCTTTCTTT. This codes for CASSRIDRVAEAFF.

The rearrangement links TRBV19 to TRBJ2-2, with TRBD1 matching over 10 bases. J was trimmed by 3 bases and V by 6 bases; bases with no gene match: 4. Germline CDR1 LNHDA, CDR2 SQIVND (reference sequence). CDR3 length: 15 amino acids. CDR3 residues: CASRPGTGDTGELFF. In DNA form, the CDR3 reads TGTGCCAGTAGACCCGGGACAGGGGACACCGGGGAGCTGTTTTTT.

V and J are TRBV19 and TRBJ1-1; 8 bases are a match to TRBD1. Germline CDR1 reads LNHDA; CDR2 reads SQIVND (reference sequence). CDR3 length equals 19 residues. The V and J ends lost 7 bases and 0 bases, in that order; junction bases with no gene match: 19. The CDR3 loop is CASTDRGRGLLTVNTEAFF. DNA of the CDR3: TGTGCCAGTACGGACCGGGGCAGGGGGCTCTTGACCGTGAACACTGAAGCTTTCTTT.

The chain couples TRBV20-1 to TRBJ2-1; no firm D call. Germline values: CDR1 DFQATT, CDR2 SNEGSKA (reference sequence). CDR3 length equals 12 residues. Trimming cost V 3 bases and J 7 bases, with 10 bases left between them. CDR3 DNA sequence: TGCAGTGCTAGTGCGAGGCCTAATGAGCAGTTCTTC. It encodes CSASARPNEQFF.

This chain links TRBV19 with TRBJ2-4; 7 bases are shared with TRBD2. V was clipped by 3 bases and J by 0 bases; unmatched bases: 5. The CDR3 has 16 residues. Germline V gives CDR1 LNHDA, CDR2 SQIVND (reference sequence). CDR3 nucleotide sequence: TGTGCCAGTAGTATGGGTGGGGGGGGAGCCAAAAACATTCAGTACTTC. Its protein is CASSMGGGGAKNIQYF.

This clone appeared a single time. The V call is TRBV2, the J call TRBJ2-4, with TRBD2 matching 9 bases. Unmatched junction bases numbered 6, after V lost 3 bases and J lost 6 bases. The CDR3 runs 15 residues. Germline V gives CDR1 SNHLY, CDR2 FYNNEI. The CDR3 sequence is CASSERASGANIQYF. CDR3 coding DNA: TGTGCCAGCAGTGAGCGGGCTAGCGGGGCAAACATTCAGTACTTC.

J is TRBJ2-1 and V is TRBV2; weak D call: TRBD2 (6 bases). This CDR3 is built from 17 residues. V dropped 1 base and J dropped 0 bases, with 13 bases sitting between them. Germline assignment: CDR1 SNHLY and CDR2 FYNNEI. The CDR3 loop is CASSEGGGSSSYNEQFF. The CDR3 DNA follows: TGTGCCAGCAGTGAAGGGGGAGGTTCTAGCTCCTACAATGAGCAGTTCTTC.

This clone was counted a single time. This rearrangement joins TRBV2 to TRBJ2-1; a weak D match, TRBD1 (6 bases). CDR3 length: 13 residues. Germline V CDR1 and CDR2: SNHLY, FYNNEI. V was pared by 7 bases and J by 8 bases, with 15 bases between. In nucleotides, the CDR3 is TGTGCCAGCATAGGCAGGGGCCTCTATGAGCAGTTCTTC. Protein sequence: CASIGRGLYEQFF.

The chain carries TRBV4-1 and TRBJ1-4; D perhaps matches TRBD1 (5 bases). CDR3 length equals 15 residues. Germline V gene data show CDR1 as MGHRA and CDR2 as YSYEKL. Trimming removed 0 bases at V and 4 bases at J, with 9 bases between. CDR3 in DNA: TGCGCCAGCAGCCAAGAGAGGAGGGGTAATGAAAAACTGTTTTTT. Residues: CASSQERRGNEKLFF.

A word on this clone: The sample has other DNA sequences that encode this CDR3 too. This chain joins TRBV5-8 and TRBJ1-2; 9 bases align to TRBD1. CDR3 length: 13 residues. Germline V gives CDR1 SGHTS, CDR2 YDEGEE. With 3 bases clipped from V and 8 bases from J, the junction kept 5 bases outside the gene matches. Here the CDR3 DNA reads TGTGCCAGCAGCTGGGGGACAGGGAAGGGCTACACCTTC. The encoded protein is CASSWGTGKGYTF. Together with reference TRBV5-8 and TRBJ1-2, the CDR3 gives the full variable domain: EAGVTQSPTHLIKTRGQQATLRCSPISGHTSVYWYQQALGLGLQFLLWYDEGEERNRGNFPPRFSGRQFPNYSSELNVNALELEDSALYLCASSWGTGKGYTFGSGTRLTVV.

The chain links TRBV9 to TRBJ2-2; TRBD1 agrees at 10 bases. Trimming at V came to 5 bases and at J to 3 bases, leaving 4 bases not matched to a gene. The CDR3 sequence is 15 residues long. Germline CDR1 reads SGDLS; CDR2 reads YYNGEE. The CDR3 spells CASRDGQGDTGELFF. The DNA for the CDR3 is TGTGCCAGCAGAGATGGACAGGGGGACACCGGGGAGCTGTTTTTT.